This T cell receptor beta chain was sequenced in a study of blood T cell repertoires in COVID-19 (dated by TCRdb to 2019 to 2021). Background for the entire study: Samples covering the acute and convalescent phases of COVID-19 were provided by collaborators in the United States, Italy and Spain. The material from the prospective study consisted of cDNA or gDNA derived from T cells, B-cell-depleted T cells, or PBMCs. The dataset comprised deeply sampled blood TCRbeta repertoires from subjects exposed to, actively infected with, or recovered from COVID-19. The repertoires were released in a freely available public database intended as a resource for research on the immune response to SARS-CoV-2. The samples were drawn from the first 160 participants of the ongoing ImmuneRACE study and from 1,254 subjects provided by 6 global collaborators. Sample metadata almost always included a de-identified subject ID, COVID-19 status, age in years and sex. Where available, HLA class I and class II types were obtained from metadata supplied by the sample provider rather than from assay-based typing.

This clone was seen a few times. The clone's antigen remains unknown. No base qualities exist here, and no much larger clone lies one base off it. General conclusions and limits of the study: Clinical and demographic metadata were provided uncurated, with the amount varying by source and participant.

One collaborating source in Seattle enrolled patients during active infection and followed them longitudinally through the course of disease. Collaborating institutions collected whole blood in K2EDTA tubes following their own protocols. For TCRbeta analysis, collaborators shipped samples as frozen whole blood, isolated PBMCs, or DNA extracted from either of those sample types. TCRbeta CDR3 regions were amplified from genomic DNA by means of the immunoSEQ Assay, a bias-controlled multiplex PCR. Per the original workflow: Nucleated cell counts per sample were estimated from amplification of reference gene primers within the assay. Sequence reads were collapsed and filtered to measure the absolute abundance of every unique TCRbeta CDR3 rearrangement. For each sample, productive Simpson clonality was calculated as the square root of Simpson's diversity index over productive rearrangements. Here the immuneACCESS table is served through TCRdb, limited to in-frame sequences with V and J called. Missing clones are a known gap in these copies; in checked studies unresolved V genes cover under half, and the rest lacks a known reason. The DNA was the basis for D and trimming; V, J and clone size are from that table. The sample table records 200,000 to 250,000 clones; 90% to 95% of these occur just once. The ten largest account for 0.8% to 1% of the sample.

Here V drops 2 bases and J drops 0 bases, and the junction holds 7 bases not matched to any gene. From cysteine to phenylalanine, the CDR3 is 16 amino acids long. Of all the DNA, just the CDR3 is kept, 48 bases in frame from base 1. The germline V gene (reference sequence) yields LGHDT for CDR1 and YNNKEL for CDR2. Sequenced: peripheral blood. The origin of this receptor is a man aged 55 to 70 with COVID-19, enrolled during active disease. Recombination linked TRBV3-1 (or the pseudogene TRBV3-2) to TRBJ2-7; TRBD1 agrees with 7 junctional bases. In nucleotides, the sequence is TGTGCCAGCAGCCAAATCCTCGGGACAGTCTCCTACGAGCAGTACTTC. It codes for CASSQILGTVSYEQYF.